This TCR beta chain was obtained from a study of blood T cell repertoires in COVID-19. V gave up 1 base and J gave up 7 bases, with 6 bases separating them. Per germline, CDR1 SGDLS and CDR2 YYNGEE. The CDR3 spans 12 residues. TCRdb's copy holds only in-frame clones and misses some; the assay was immunoSEQ multiplex PCR. The top ten clones hold about 0.75% of a sample with more than 400,000 clones, around 90% of them seen once. Participant ages covered roughly 18 to 89 years across 24 US areas. Allocation to cohorts depended on clinical history reported by the participants. Two negative PCRs, clearance, or symptom resolution had been documented for recovered Cohort 3 donors.

The receptor comes from a young woman who had recovered from COVID-19. The chain joins TRBV9 to TRBJ2-1, with unresolved D. Sequenced sample: PBMCs or T cells enriched from blood (not recorded which). CDR3 sequence reads: CASSVYGNEQFF. In DNA, the CDR3 is TGTGCCAGCAGCGTATACGGGAATGAGCAGTTCTTC.